This T cell receptor (beta chain) came from a study of tumor-infiltrating lymphocytes in oesophageal squamous cell carcinoma. TCRdb re-called the PCR reads through MiXCR, storing one row per CDR3 protein. The top ten clones hold about a third of a sample with 9,500 to 15,000 distinct CDR3 sequences, about 55% of them seen once. With 5 bases clipped from V and 3 bases from J, the junction kept 3 bases outside the gene matches. There are 13 residues in the CDR3. CDR1 is MNHNS and CDR2 is SASEGT in the germline V gene. What was sequenced was esophageal tumor tissue. The chain uses TRBV6-1 and TRBJ1-1; 7 nucleotides line up with TRBD1. The receptor was derived from a female donor with esophageal squamous cell carcinoma. CDR3 residues: CASSSQGDTEAFF. CDR3 nucleotides: TGTGCCAGCAGTTCTCAGGGGGACACTGAAGCTTTCTTT.